This T cell receptor beta chain was captured in a study of T cells in localized non-small cell lung cancer. Trimming took off 6 bases at V and 6 bases at J, with 11 bases between the two ends. Germline CDR1 is KGHSH and CDR2 is LQKENI. The CDR3 length is 12 residues. Assay used: immunoSEQ multiplex PCR; TCRdb lists only in-frame clones, some missing. There are more than 25,000 clones in the sample; approximately 90% occur only once, and about 9.3% lies in the top ten. General study results and limits: A median of approximately 50 clones ranked among the top 100 in tumor appeared in adjacent lung.

Points on this clone: The antigen is unknown.

The sequence was collected from a woman aged 35-70 years with stage I lung adenocarcinoma. This specimen consisted of peripheral blood, obtained before any cancer treatment. This chain connects TRBV18 to TRBJ1-1; weak D call: TRBD1 (6 bases). The CDR3 DNA reads as TGTGCCAGCTCCCCAACAGGGTCTGAAGCTTTCTTT. This encodes CASSPTGSEAFF.